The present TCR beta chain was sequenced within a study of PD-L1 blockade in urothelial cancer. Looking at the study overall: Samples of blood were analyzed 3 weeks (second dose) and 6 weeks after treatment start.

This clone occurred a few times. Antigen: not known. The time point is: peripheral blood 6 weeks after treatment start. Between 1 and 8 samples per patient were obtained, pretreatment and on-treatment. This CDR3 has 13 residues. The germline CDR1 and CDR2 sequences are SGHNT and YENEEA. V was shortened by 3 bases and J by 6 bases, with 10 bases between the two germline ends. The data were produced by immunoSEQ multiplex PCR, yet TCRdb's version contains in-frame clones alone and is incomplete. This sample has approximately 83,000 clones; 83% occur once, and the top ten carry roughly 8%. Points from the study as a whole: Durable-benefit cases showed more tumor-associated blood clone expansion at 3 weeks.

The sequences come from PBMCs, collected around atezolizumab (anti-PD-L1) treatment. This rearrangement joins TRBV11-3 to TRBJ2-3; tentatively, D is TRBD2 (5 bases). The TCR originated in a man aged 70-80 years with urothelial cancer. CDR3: CASSFSRGDTQYF. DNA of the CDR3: TGTGCCAGCAGCTTTAGTCGCGGGGATACGCAGTATTTT.